Presented here are 22 T cell receptor beta chains from one specimen sequenced in a study of T cell changes during pregnancy in multiple sclerosis. Data came from immunoSEQ multiplex PCR; TCRdb stores just in-frame clones and leaves some out. The repertoire includes 35,000 to 45,000 clones, approximately 92% of them detected once, and 1% to 1.5% sits in the top ten. The sequenced sample consisted of peripheral blood. Receptors were obtained from a female donor with multiple sclerosis, enrolled in a pregnancy study.

The chain is built from TRBV9 and TRBJ2-4; D is unresolved. CDR1 SGDLS and CDR2 YYNGEE come from the germline V gene. Trimming shortened V by 1 base and J by 1 base, and 9 bases separated the two germline ends. This CDR3 is built from 15 residues. The CDR3, as DNA: TGTGCCAGCAGCGTAACTCAAGGGGCCAAAAACATTCAGTACTTC. It yields the protein CASSVTQGAKNIQYF.

This clone has only one observation. V usage is TRBV30 and J usage is TRBJ1-3, with 8 bases fitting TRBD1. Germline values: CDR1 GTSNPN, CDR2 SVGIG (reference sequence). This CDR3 spans 16 amino acids. The trim removed 2 bases at V and 3 bases at J, leaving 9 bases unmatched. Here the CDR3 reads CAWSLIWGQDGNTIYF. Here the CDR3 DNA reads TGTGCCTGGAGTCTGATTTGGGGACAGGATGGAAACACCATATATTTT.

The chain joins TRBV5-6 to TRBJ2-5; 11 bases map to TRBD2. The CDR3 sequence is 15 residues long. V gave up 5 bases and J gave up 4 bases; unmatched junction bases: 7. Germline lookup yields CDR1 SGHDT and CDR2 YYEEEE. Written as DNA, the CDR3 is TGTGCCAGCAGATTACTAGCGGGAGTACGAGAGACCCAGTACTTC. It specifies CASRLLAGVRETQYF.

This chain joins TRBV6-1 and TRBJ2-7, with a possible D match to TRBD1 (5 bases). The CDR3 runs to 15 residues. The V end lost 6 bases, the J end lost 6 bases, and 21 bases lay between the germline ends. The germline V gene has CDR1 MNHNS and CDR2 SASEGT. For the CDR3, the DNA is TGTGCCAGCAGGATCGCTCCAGGGTTAGGCAGCGAGCAGTACTTC. Protein product: CASRIAPGLGSEQYF.

This chain joins TRBV9 and TRBJ1-1; no clear D gene. There are 14 residues in the CDR3. From germline, CDR1 is SGDLS and CDR2 YYNGEE. V was clipped by 3 bases and J by 4 bases, with 13 bases between them. The CDR3 sequence is CASSGARSSTEAFF. The CDR3 DNA reads as TGTGCCAGCAGCGGGGCTCGATCGAGCACTGAAGCTTTCTTT.

This chain uses TRBV4-2 with TRBJ1-5; D unclear. Between the trimmed V and J ends, which lost 0 bases and 7 bases, there was a span of 13 bases. The CDR3 spans 15 residues. Germline loops: CDR1 LGHNA, CDR2 YNFKEQ. CDR3 residues: CASSQDSSGRQPQHF. CDR3 sequence (DNA): TGTGCCAGCAGCCAAGATTCGTCCGGAAGACAGCCCCAGCATTTT.

The chain combines TRBV11-2 with TRBJ2-5; no reliable D call. V dropped 2 bases and J dropped 0 bases, with 1 base sitting between them. There are 12 residues in the CDR3. CDR1 is SGHAT, CDR2 FQNNGV, per germline. Written as DNA, the CDR3 is TGTGCCAGCAGCTTAAACCAAGAGACCCAGTACTTC. It encodes CASSLNQETQYF.

V is TRBV5-6 and J is TRBJ1-5; D uncertain. This CDR3 is 17 amino acids long. V shed 4 bases and J shed 2 bases, with 19 bases lying between them. Germline CDR1 is SGHDT and CDR2 is YYEEEE. The CDR3 spells CASSPPDTREGNQPQHF. CDR3 DNA: TGTGCCAGCAGCCCACCTGATACAAGGGAGGGCAATCAGCCCCAGCATTTT.

The chain couples TRBV29-1 to TRBJ1-4, with 8 nucleotides matching TRBD1. CDR3 size: 15 residues. J lost 3 bases, V lost 5 bases, and 8 bases had no gene match. Germline V gene lookup returns CDR1 SQVTM and CDR2 ANQGSEA. The DNA for the CDR3 is TGCAGCGTTCGGCAGGGGGCTTCAGCTAATGAAAAACTGTTTTTT. Its protein is CSVRQGASANEKLFF.

The chain recombines TRBV5-6 with TRBJ1-1; no clear D gene. Germline V gene sequence: CDR1 SGHDT, CDR2 YYEEEE. The CDR3 extends over 14 amino acids. V shed 0 bases and J shed 3 bases, with 9 bases lying between them. The CDR3 region is CASSLGTAHTEAFF. The CDR3 DNA follows: TGTGCCAGCAGCTTGGGTACAGCTCACACTGAAGCTTTCTTT.

This chain joins TRBV11-2 and TRBJ2-1; 8 positions agree with TRBD2. Looked up from germline, CDR1 is SGHAT and CDR2 is FQNNGV. V was pared by 4 bases and J by 4 bases, with 6 bases of the junction left unmatched. The CDR3 covers 15 residues. The CDR3 loop is CASSYPGGLYNEQFF. For the CDR3, the DNA is TGTGCCAGCAGCTATCCGGGGGGGTTGTACAATGAGCAGTTCTTC.

The chain has TRBV30 and TRBJ2-5; no clear D gene. Germline V gives CDR1 GTSNPN, CDR2 SVGIG (reference sequence). The V and J ends lost 0 bases and 4 bases respectively, with 12 bases between them. The CDR3 covers 14 residues. The CDR3 spells CAWSVSSTGETQYF. As DNA, the CDR3 is TGTGCCTGGAGTGTGAGCTCCACGGGAGAGACCCAGTACTTC.

In the case of this clone: Relative to the germline gene, one junction end is altered; a read error may explain this. V and J are TRBV2 and TRBJ1-3, with D tentatively TRBD1 (5 bases). The CDR3 extends over 15 amino acids. Germline V gene sequence: CDR1 SNHLY, CDR2 FYNNEI. The CDR3 region has the DNA TGTGCCAGCAGGGAAGACAGCCGCTCTGGAAACACCATATATTTT. The encoded protein is CASREDSRSGNTIYF.

The chain links TRBV5-1 to TRBJ2-2; D is unresolved. The V end was cut by 6 bases, the J end by 6 bases, with 18 bases between. This CDR3 comprises 15 residues. Germline CDR1 SGHRS, CDR2 YFSETQ. CDR3 sequence: CASTQQLEVPGELFF. The CDR3 nucleotides read TGCGCCAGCACCCAACAACTCGAGGTTCCCGGGGAGCTGTTTTTT.

The J gene is TRBJ2-3, the V gene TRBV27; unclear D gene. CDR1 and CDR2 (germline): MNHEY, SMNVEV (reference sequence). Between the trimmed V and J ends, which lost 2 bases and 5 bases, there was a span of 5 bases. The CDR3 has 12 amino acids. CDR3 sequence reads: CASSLNGDTQYF. The DNA of the CDR3 is TGTGCCAGCAGTTTAAACGGAGATACGCAGTATTTT.

The rearrangement joins TRBV14 to TRBJ2-5; 9 bases fit TRBD2. Germline lookup yields CDR1 SGHDN and CDR2 FVKESK. This CDR3 region has 16 residues. The junction had 4 bases not matched to a gene; V was cut back by 1 base and J by 1 base. The CDR3 protein is CASSQGLAGSQETQYF. The CDR3 region has the DNA TGTGCCAGCAGCCAAGGGCTAGCGGGAAGCCAAGAGACCCAGTACTTC.

The chain uses TRBV4-2 and TRBJ2-3; 10 bases map to TRBD2. This CDR3 region has 16 residues. J gave up 4 bases and V 4 bases, and 8 bases lay outside the gene matches. In germline, CDR1 is LGHNA, CDR2 YNFKEQ. CDR3 loop: CASSRWEAGGSDTQYF. The CDR3, as DNA: TGTGCCAGCAGCCGGTGGGAAGCGGGAGGGTCAGATACGCAGTATTTT.

With regard to this clone: One end of the junction fails to match germline, which may point to a read error. In DNA form, the CDR3 reads TGTGCCACTAGTCGGAACACTGAAGCTTTCTTT. This codes for CATSRNTEAFF. This chain connects TRBV19 to TRBJ1-1, with D unresolved. The germline V gene has CDR1 LNHDA and CDR2 SQIVND (reference sequence). The CDR3 is made up of 11 amino acids.

This clone occurred once. This chain connects TRBV10-2 to TRBJ2-7, with 7 bases fitting TRBD1. The CDR3 has 15 amino acids. Germline V gene sequence: CDR1 WSHSY, CDR2 SAAADI. V trimming: 6 bases; J trimming: 5 bases; junction bases outside the gene matches: 13. CDR3 in DNA: TGCGCCAGCAGCAGCTCTGGACAGGTCCCCGACGAGCAGTACTTC. It is translated as CASSSSGQVPDEQYF.

The CDR3 nucleotides read TGTGCCAGCAGCTTGACAGTATCCGGGGAGCTGTTTTTT. It translates to CASSLTVSGELFF. The J gene is TRBJ2-2, the V gene TRBV5-4; no firm D call. This CDR3 region has 13 residues. The V gene lost 1 base and the J gene lost 6 bases, with 7 bases spanning the gap. CDR1 is SGHNT and CDR2 is YYREEE in the germline V gene (reference sequence).

The genes are TRBV6-1 and TRBJ1-2, with D tentatively TRBD1 (5 bases). Germline lookup yields CDR1 MNHNS and CDR2 SASEGT. The CDR3 extends over 13 amino acids. Between the trimmed V and J ends, which lost 5 bases and 2 bases, there was a span of 9 bases. CDR3: CASSYRDNYGYTF. The DNA of the CDR3 is TGTGCCAGCAGTTATCGGGACAACTATGGCTACACCTTC.

CDR3 residues: CASSAERVYEQYF. CDR3 nucleotides: TGTGCCAGCAGTGCAGAGAGGGTATACGAGCAGTACTTC. The rearrangement joins TRBV2 to TRBJ2-7; possibly TRBD2 for D (5 bases). The V and J ends lost 4 bases and 4 bases respectively, with 11 bases between them. Germline V gene lookup returns CDR1 SNHLY and CDR2 FYNNEI. This CDR3 has 13 amino acids.